Sequencing of this T cell receptor beta chain was carried out in a study of blood T cells in healthy people across ages. A second PCR, run for roughly 7 to 12 cycles, used a sample-barcoded 5' primer plus a J-beta primer mix. Tags on each cDNA molecule came from a template-switch adaptor with 12 random nucleotides. TCRdb called the 5' RACE reads again in MiXCR, with one record for every CDR3 protein. The sample records 650,000 to 1,000,000 distinct CDR3 sequences, around 36% being singletons. Points from the study as a whole: A roughly linear age-dependent decrease characterized TCR beta diversity per million T cells. The percentage of naive T cells correlated strongly with TCR beta diversity.

With regard to this clonotype: No antigen is known for it.

The sequence came from a man younger than 35 in good health. The material sequenced was blood.

The CDR3 is CASSYDGETSTDTQYF. The CDR3 DNA reads TGTGCCAGCAGTTACGATGGGGAGACTAGCACAGATACGCAGTATTTT. V is TRBV6-2 or TRBV6-3 and J is TRBJ2-3, with D possibly being TRBD2 (5 bases). V shed 2 bases and J shed 0 bases, with 12 bases lying between them. The length of the CDR3 is 16 residues. The germline V gene encodes CDR1 MNHEY and CDR2 SVGEGT.